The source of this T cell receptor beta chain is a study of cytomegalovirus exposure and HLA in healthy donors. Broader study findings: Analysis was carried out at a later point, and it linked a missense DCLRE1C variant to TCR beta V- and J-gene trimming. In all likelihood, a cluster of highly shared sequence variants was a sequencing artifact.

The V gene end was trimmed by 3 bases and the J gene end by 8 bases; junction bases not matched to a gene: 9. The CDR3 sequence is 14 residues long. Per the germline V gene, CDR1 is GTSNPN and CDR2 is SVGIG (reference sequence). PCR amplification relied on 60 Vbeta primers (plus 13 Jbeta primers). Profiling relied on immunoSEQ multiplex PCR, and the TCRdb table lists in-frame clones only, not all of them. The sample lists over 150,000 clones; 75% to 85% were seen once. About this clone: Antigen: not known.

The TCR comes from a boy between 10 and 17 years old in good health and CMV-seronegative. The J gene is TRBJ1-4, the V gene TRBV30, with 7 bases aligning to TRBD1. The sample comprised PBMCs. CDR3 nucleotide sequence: TGTGCCTGGAGAACTGACAGGGTACCGGAAAAACTGTTTTTT. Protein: CAWRTDRVPEKLFF.